This TCR beta chain was captured by sequencing in a study of T cell responses to AZD1222 COVID-19 vaccine. The method was immunoSEQ multiplex PCR; TCRdb's version includes in-frame clones alone and lacks a portion of them. The sample comprises 100,000 to 130,000 clones, about 85% of which are singletons, and over 3.5% rests with the top ten. The clonotype was recovered from an adult in good health. This material consisted of peripheral blood, taken on day 0 of AZD1222 vaccination.

The CDR3 bases are TGCAGCGTTATCAAAGATTTAGCGGCAGATACGCAGTATTTT. This sequence encodes CSVIKDLAADTQYF. This rearrangement joins TRBV29-1 to TRBJ2-3, with D perhaps matching TRBD2 (6 bases). Trimming stripped 5 bases from V and 4 bases from J, with 16 bases between. The CDR3 sequence is 14 residues long. Germline CDR1 is SQVTM and CDR2 is ANQGSEA.